The 18 T cell receptor beta chains in this list originate from one sample, sequenced in a study of cytomegalovirus exposure and HLA in healthy donors. The PCR used 60 Vbeta and 13 Jbeta primers. The table came from immunoSEQ multiplex PCR; TCRdb's copy has only in-frame clones and leaves some out. Among about 170,000 clones, approximately 78% were seen once, and the ten largest hold around 0.8%. The sequenced sample was PBMCs. These receptors were collected from a woman aged 18-29 years in good health and CMV-seronegative.

This clone was seen a handful of times. The chain uses TRBV28 and TRBJ2-7; 7 nucleotides align to TRBD1. J lost 6 bases, V lost 5 bases, and 13 bases had no gene match. Germline V CDR1 and CDR2: MDHEN, SYDVKM. The CDR3 sequence is 15 residues long. CDR3 in DNA: TGTGCCAGCAGTCGGGCGGACAGGCTATCCGGCGAGCAGTACTTC. Translation gives CASSRADRLSGEQYF. The variable domain in full, completed from reference TRBV28 and TRBJ2-7, reads DVKVTQSSRYLVKRTGEKVFLECVQDMDHENMFWYRQDPGLGLRLIYFSYDVKMKEKGDIPEGYSVSREKKERFSLILESASTNQTSMYLCASSRADRLSGEQYFGPGTRLTVT.

J is TRBJ2-1 and V is TRBV12-5; 11 nucleotides agree with TRBD2. Losses at the gene ends were 5 bases for V and 6 bases for J; bases not matched to a gene: 15. This CDR3 is 18 amino acids long. Per the germline V gene, CDR1 is LGHNT and CDR2 is FRNRAP. The CDR3 DNA sequence: TGTGCTAGTGGTCCTCCGGGACTAGCGGAGGTAGGTCCCAATGAGCAGTTCTTC. Translated, it gives CASGPPGLAEVGPNEQFF.

This rearrangement joins TRBV5-1 to TRBJ2-5; D may be TRBD1 (6 bases). Gene TRBJ2-7 matches the end of the DNA better, so the J call may be wrong. This CDR3 region has 15 residues. From germline, CDR1 is SGHRS and CDR2 YFSETQ. The CDR3 spells CASSSRTTGRSEQYF. Written as DNA, the CDR3 is TGCGCCAGCAGCTCCCGGACGACAGGTCGGAGCGAGCAGTACTTC.

The V call is TRBV30, the J call TRBJ1-1; D unresolved. This CDR3 is built from 13 residues. Trimming took 2 bases from V and 6 from J, leaving 13 bases between them. Per the germline V gene, CDR1 is GTSNPN and CDR2 is SVGIG (reference sequence). The CDR3 bases are TGTGCCTGGAGTCCGGGAATGTCTTCTGAAGCTTTCTTT. Translation: CAWSPGMSSEAFF.

The gene calls are TRBV4-1 and TRBJ1-1, with D unclear. Germline V gives CDR1 MGHRA, CDR2 YSYEKL. CDR3 length: 15 amino acids. The V end was cut by 0 bases, the J end by 0 bases, with 8 bases between. The CDR3 DNA reads TGCGCCAGCAGCCAAGAAGCAGCGGTGAACACTGAAGCTTTCTTT. Translated: CASSQEAAVNTEAFF.

The chain combines TRBV4-3 with TRBJ1-1; weak D call: TRBD1 (6 bases). V lost 2 bases and J lost 1, with 17 bases in between. The CDR3 has 17 residues. Per the germline V gene, CDR1 is LGHNA and CDR2 is YSLEER. In DNA, the CDR3 is TGCGCCAGCAGCCAACGATCATTCCGGACAGCGAACACTGAAGCTTTCTTT. This gives the protein CASSQRSFRTANTEAFF.

V usage is TRBV6-5 and J usage is TRBJ2-3, with a tentative D call TRBD1 (6 bases). Trimming removed 4 bases at V and 5 bases at J, with 13 bases between. Looked up from germline, CDR1 is MNHEY and CDR2 is SVGAGI. The CDR3 loop spans 14 amino acids. The CDR3 DNA reads as TGTGCCAGCAGTTGGTCGACAGGTCAAGATACGCAGTATTTT. Its translation: CASSWSTGQDTQYF.

The rearrangement uses TRBV7-2 and TRBJ2-3; TRBD2 aligns across 8 bases. The length of the CDR3 is 15 residues. Germline V gene data show CDR1 as SGHTA and CDR2 as FQGNSA. The ends lost 3 bases at V and 8 bases at J; junction bases unmatched: 10. The CDR3 sequence is CASSLGTGGPGTQYF. In DNA form, the CDR3 reads TGTGCCAGCAGCTTGGGGACGGGAGGGCCCGGTACGCAGTATTTT. The entire variable domain, with the rest obtained from reference TRBV7-2 and TRBJ2-3, is as follows: GAGVSQSPSNKVTEKGKDVELRCDPISGHTALYWYRQSLGQGLEFLIYFQGNSAPDKSGLPSDRFSAERTGGSVSTLTIQRTQQEDSAVYLCASSLGTGGPGTQYFGPGTRLTVL.

This clone is a singleton in its sample. The J gene is TRBJ2-1, the V gene TRBV6-1, with D perhaps TRBD2 (5 bases). Germline CDR1 is MNHNS and CDR2 is SASEGT. The CDR3 runs 18 residues. The V and J ends lost 1 base and 3 bases respectively, with 19 bases between them. CDR3 DNA: TGTGCCAGCAGTGAAGAAGCTAGGACTCCCGTTATCTACAATGAGCAGTTCTTC. It translates to CASSEEARTPVIYNEQFF.

The chain uses TRBV10-1 and TRBJ1-2; 8 bases are a match to TRBD1. V gave up 2 bases and J gave up 8 bases; unmatched junction bases: 7. CDR1 WNHNN and CDR2 SYGVQD come from the germline V gene (reference sequence). CDR3 size: 14 residues. CDR3 DNA sequence: TGCGCCAGCAGTGAGAGCAACAGGGGGTTCGGCTACACCTTC. The encoded protein is CASSESNRGFGYTF.

This clone appeared once. This chain uses TRBV5-6 with TRBJ2-1; D perhaps matches TRBD2 (6 bases). V lost 1 base, J lost 5 bases, and 13 bases lay in between. The CDR3 is 15 residues long. In germline, CDR1 is SGHDT, CDR2 YYEEEE. Written as DNA, the CDR3 is TGTGCCAGCAGCTTGTTTGCGGGAAAAAACAATGAGCAGTTCTTC. Translating gives CASSLFAGKNNEQFF.

This rearrangement joins TRBV5-5 to TRBJ2-7; 10 bases are a match to TRBD2. The V gene's germline CDR1 is SGHKS and CDR2 YYEKEE (reference sequence). The CDR3 spans 16 residues. Trimming cost V 3 bases and J 3 bases; bases outside gene matches: 9. The CDR3 region has the DNA TGTGCCAGCAGCTGGGGGCTAGCGGGAGATGGCTACGAGCAGTACTTC. Translating gives CASSWGLAGDGYEQYF.

The J gene is TRBJ2-1, the V gene TRBV7-2, with TRBD2 matching 9 bases. This CDR3 is 14 amino acids long. Germline CDR1 is SGHTA and CDR2 is FQGNSA. The trim removed 1 base at V and 5 bases at J, leaving 0 bases unmatched. The DNA of the CDR3 is TGTGCCAGCAGCTTAGGCGGGGGGGACAATGAGCAGTTCTTC. Amino acids: CASSLGGGDNEQFF.

This clone was seen a few times. This rearrangement joins TRBV28 to TRBJ2-5, with TRBD1 as a possible D gene (5 bases). TRBJ2-7 matches the DNA end more closely, so the J call is doubtful. The germline CDR1 and CDR2 sequences are MDHEN and SYDVKM. The CDR3 sequence is 13 residues long. The CDR3 region has the DNA TGTGCCAGCAGGGGGCACAGTGAACGCGAGCAGTACTTC. Translating it yields CASRGHSEREQYF.

The J gene is TRBJ2-7, the V gene TRBV6-6; 7 bases match TRBD1. The CDR3 covers 15 residues. V was pared by 0 bases and J by 4 bases, with 6 bases of the junction left unmatched. The germline gives CDR1 MNHNY, CDR2 SVGAGI (reference sequence). The CDR3, as DNA: TGTGCCAGCAGTTACTCGAGAGGGGGCGAGTACGAGCAGTACTTC. This translates into CASSYSRGGEYEQYF.

This clone occurred once. This sequence joins TRBV29-1 and TRBJ2-7; perhaps TRBD2 as D (6 bases). The CDR3 has 14 residues. Germline CDR1 SQVTM, CDR2 ANQGSEA. With 4 bases removed from V and 4 bases from J, the gap between germline ends came to 17 bases. The CDR3 spells CSVVLRESVYEQYF. DNA of the CDR3: TGCAGCGTTGTGTTACGGGAGTCGGTGTACGAGCAGTACTTC.

The chain couples TRBV19 to TRBJ1-3; D is uncertain. V lost 4 bases to trimming and J lost 6 bases, with 10 bases between them. The germline V gene encodes CDR1 LNHDA and CDR2 SQIVND (reference sequence). The CDR3 totals 13 residues. For the CDR3, the DNA is TGTGCCAGTAGTACCCGGGATTTAAACACCATATATTTT. This translates into CASSTRDLNTIYF.

The rearrangement uses TRBV7-9 and TRBJ2-3; D might be TRBD1 (5 bases). Germline V gene sequence: CDR1 SEHNR, CDR2 FQNEAQ (reference sequence). Deletions cut 5 bases from V and 2 bases from J, with 11 bases between. The CDR3 contains 14 residues. The CDR3 nucleotides are TGTGCCAGCAGCCCACGACAGACCACAGATACGCAGTATTTT. Amino acids: CASSPRQTTDTQYF.